Each of the 16 T cell receptor beta chains below was sequenced from the same sample in a study of molecular identifiers for immune sequencing clone quantification. TCRdb redid the calling of the PCR reads with MiXCR, one entry per CDR3 protein. The sample holds over 100,000 distinct CDR3 sequences, 35% seen once. The sample was naive CD8+ T cells from blood, with Jurkat cell RNA spiked in. Subset described: FACS-sorted CD8+CD4-CCR7+CD45RA+ naive T cells. All receptors come from a human donor in good health. Some libraries in this study had Jurkat cell RNA spiked in.

As concerns this clonotype: A much larger clone differs by one base, so this may be a read error. The missing conserved phenylalanine or tryptophan at the end of this CDR3 makes a read error likely. The chain recombines TRBV12-5 with TRBJ2-5, with D hard to call. This CDR3 region has 11 residues. Germline values: CDR1 LGHNT, CDR2 FRNRAP. The V and J ends lost 11 bases and 5 bases respectively, with 12 bases between them. The CDR3: CAGEPKETQYI. The CDR3 DNA sequence: TGTGCTGGGGAACCCAAGGAGACCCAGTACATC.

The rearrangement joins TRBV9 to TRBJ1-1; TRBD1 is a possible D gene (6 bases). Germline CDR1 SGDLS, CDR2 YYNGEE. V lost 3 bases and J 6 bases, leaving 12 bases between the germline ends. The CDR3 sequence is 13 residues long. The CDR3: CASSETGGSEAFF. The CDR3, as DNA: TGTGCCAGCAGCGAGACAGGCGGATCTGAAGCTTTCTTT.

V is TRBV7-9 and J is TRBJ2-3, with unresolved D. The ends were cut back, 3 bases at V and 6 bases at J, with 13 bases in the middle. This CDR3 contains 14 residues. Germline V gene sequence: CDR1 SEHNR, CDR2 FQNEAQ (reference sequence). This chain's CDR3 is CASSLTDTADTQYF. In DNA form, the CDR3 reads TGTGCCAGCAGCTTGACCGACACTGCCGATACGCAGTATTTT.

The J gene is TRBJ2-7, the V gene TRBV20-1, with 12 positions matching TRBD2. The V gene end was trimmed by 1 base and the J gene end by 4 bases; junction bases not matched to a gene: 5. There are 15 residues in the CDR3. Germline V lookup: CDR1 DFQATT, CDR2 SNEGSKA (reference sequence). The CDR3 reads CSARGLAGVWYEQYF. The CDR3 region has the DNA TGCAGTGCTAGAGGACTAGCGGGAGTATGGTACGAGCAGTACTTC.

V and J are TRBV6-5 and TRBJ2-3; perhaps TRBD2 as D (7 bases). CDR1 and CDR2 (germline): MNHEY, SVGAGI. The CDR3 extends over 18 amino acids. Trimming removed 2 bases from V and 2 bases from J, with 20 bases in between. The CDR3 DNA reads TGTGCCAGCAGTTACAGAGGGGGGGAAGGCCTGAACACAGATACGCAGTATTTT. It encodes CASSYRGGEGLNTDTQYF.

On this clonotype itself: This could be a read error, since a much larger clone is one nucleotide away. This sequence joins TRBV6-2 or TRBV6-3 and TRBJ1-5; TRBD1 aligns across 8 bases. The CDR3 contains 15 residues. Germline V CDR1 and CDR2: MNHEY, SVGEGT. The CDR3 sequence is CASSSETGDGQPRHF. CDR3 coding DNA: TGTGCCAGCAGTTCGGAGACAGGGGACGGTCAGCCCCGGCATTTT.

This clonotype was picked up many times. The chain employs TRBV7-8 and TRBJ2-2; D is ambiguous. This CDR3 spans 16 amino acids. Deletions cut 2 bases from V and 1 base from J, with 11 bases between. Germline-derived CDR1 and CDR2 are SGHVS and FQNEAQ. CDR3 amino acids: CASSLSRHLNTGELFF. The CDR3, as DNA: TGTGCCAGCAGCTTAAGTAGACATCTGAACACCGGGGAGCTGTTTTTT.

A word on this clonotype: Being one base from a much bigger clone, this may be a read error. As DNA, the CDR3 is TGTGCCAGCAGTTCTCTGCAGGGGAAGACGCAGTATTTT. As protein: CASSSLQGKTQYF. The chain has TRBV28 and TRBJ2-3; weak D call: TRBD1 (6 bases). CDR3 length: 13 amino acids. The V gene lost 4 bases and the J gene lost 9 bases, with 14 bases spanning the gap. Germline V gene sequence: CDR1 MDHEN, CDR2 SYDVKM.

Comments on this clonotype: This may be a read error: a much more frequent sequence differs by one nucleotide. The chain is built from TRBV7-9 and TRBJ2-3; D is unclear. The J call could be wrong; TRBJ1-5 is a better fit for the DNA end. The CDR3 consists of 17 residues. CDR1 is SEHNR, CDR2 FQNEAQ, per germline (reference sequence). Written as DNA, the CDR3 is TGTGCCAGCAGCTTACCCCGACTAGCGGGAGGGCAAGTTACGCAGCATTTT. It codes for CASSLPRLAGGQVTQHF.

The chain combines TRBV13 with TRBJ2-2, with 9 bases aligning to TRBD2. V shed 7 bases and J 4 bases; nucleotides not matched to a gene: 10. Per the germline V gene, CDR1 is PRHDT and CDR2 is FYEKMQ (reference sequence). The CDR3 is 16 amino acids. CDR3 amino acids: CASNQREVYGTGELFF. DNA of the CDR3: TGTGCCAGCAACCAGCGGGAGGTCTACGGCACCGGGGAGCTGTTTTTT. Together with reference TRBV13 and TRBJ2-2, the CDR3 gives the full variable domain: AAGVIQSPRHLIKEKRETATLKCYPIPRHDTVYWYQQGPGQDPQFLISFYEKMQSDKGSIPDRFSAQQFSDYHSELNMSSLELGDSALYFCASNQREVYGTGELFFGEGSRLTVL.

A word on this clonotype: No conserved phenylalanine or tryptophan ends this CDR3, so it is likely a read error. The J gene is TRBJ2-7, the V gene TRBV6-2 or TRBV6-3, with D possibly TRBD2 on 6 matching bases. Germline V CDR1 and CDR2: MNHEY, SVGEGT. The ends were cut back, 7 bases at V and 6 bases at J, with 25 bases in the middle. This CDR3 region has 16 residues. The CDR3 is CASIKSREKWRGEQYS. Written as DNA, the CDR3 is TGTGCCAGCATCAAATCCAGGGAAAAATGGCGGGGCGAGCAGTACTCC.

Ten or more counts support this clonotype. The V call is TRBV10-2, the J call TRBJ1-1; D gene unclear. The CDR3 has 14 amino acids. V was cut by 0 bases and J by 1 base, with 6 bases left in between. Germline V gene lookup returns CDR1 WSHSY and CDR2 SAAADI. This CDR3 reads CASSESATNTEAFF. The CDR3 DNA is TGCGCCAGCAGTGAGTCCGCAACGAACACTGAAGCTTTCTTT.

This chain joins TRBV29-1 and TRBJ2-5; maybe TRBD1 (6 bases). The CDR3 totals 14 residues. Trimming took off 6 bases at V and 4 bases at J, with 18 bases between the two ends. The germline CDR1 and CDR2 sequences are SQVTM and ANQGSEA. The CDR3, as DNA: TGCAGCGTACTGTCAGGGGACCTTAGAGAGACCCAGTACTTC. This gives the protein CSVLSGDLRETQYF.

In regard to this clonotype: The junction departs from germline at one end; a sequencing error may be responsible. The rearrangement joins TRBV5-4 to TRBJ2-5, with 10 bases matching TRBD1. This CDR3 spans 15 amino acids. Germline-derived CDR1 and CDR2 are SGHNT and YYREEE (reference sequence). The CDR3: CASSIAGTGVEAQYF. The CDR3, as DNA: TGTGCCAGCAGCATCGCCGGGACAGGGGTAGAGGCCCAGTACTTC.

This clonotype was detected a few times. J is TRBJ2-1 and V is TRBV4-3; D is undetermined. V was shortened by 1 base and J by 4 bases, with 8 bases between the two germline ends. Germline V gives CDR1 LGHNA, CDR2 YSLEER. CDR3 length equals 14 residues. CDR3: CASSQGTRYNEQFF. As DNA, the CDR3 is TGCGCCAGCAGCCAAGGGACCAGATACAATGAGCAGTTCTTC.

In the case of this clonotype: A much larger clone is a single base away; this may be a read error. The V call is TRBV29-1, the J call TRBJ2-1; perhaps TRBD1 as D (5 bases). In germline, CDR1 is SQVTM, CDR2 ANQGSEA. V was shortened by 3 bases and J by 3 bases, with 15 bases between the two germline ends. The CDR3 is made up of 15 amino acids. The CDR3 here is CSVERQYRRYNEQFF. CDR3 coding DNA: TGCAGCGTTGAGCGACAGTACAGGCGCTACAATGAGCAGTTCTTC.